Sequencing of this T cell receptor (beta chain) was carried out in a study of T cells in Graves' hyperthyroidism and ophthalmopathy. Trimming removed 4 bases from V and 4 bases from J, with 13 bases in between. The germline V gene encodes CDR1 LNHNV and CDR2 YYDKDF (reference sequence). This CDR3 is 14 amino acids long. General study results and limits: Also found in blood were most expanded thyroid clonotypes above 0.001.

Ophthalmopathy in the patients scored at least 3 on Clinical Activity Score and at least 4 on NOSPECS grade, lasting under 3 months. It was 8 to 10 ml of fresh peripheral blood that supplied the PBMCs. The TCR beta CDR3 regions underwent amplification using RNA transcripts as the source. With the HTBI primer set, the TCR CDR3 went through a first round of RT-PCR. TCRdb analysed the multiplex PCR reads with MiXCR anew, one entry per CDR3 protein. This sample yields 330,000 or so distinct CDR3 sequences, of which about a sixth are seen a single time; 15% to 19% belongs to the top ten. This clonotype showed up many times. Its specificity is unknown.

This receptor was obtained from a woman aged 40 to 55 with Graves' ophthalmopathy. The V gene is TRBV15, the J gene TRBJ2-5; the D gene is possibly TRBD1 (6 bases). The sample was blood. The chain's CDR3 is CATSKSGAGETQYF. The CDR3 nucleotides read TGTGCCACCAGCAAATCAGGGGCTGGAGAGACCCAGTACTTC. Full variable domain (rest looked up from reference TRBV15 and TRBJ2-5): DAMVIQNPRYQVTQFGKPVTLSCSQTLNHNVMYWYQQKSSQAPKLLFHYYDKDFNNEADTPDNFQSRRPNTSFCFLDIRSPGLGDTAMYLCATSKSGAGETQYFGPGTRLLVL.